This T cell receptor beta chain was sequenced for a study of T cell clonality in common variable immunodeficiency. Study results and limitations: T cell subpopulation sequencing would be needed to explain CVID clonality. Fewer deletions and N-nucleotide insertions were reportedly seen in common variable immunodeficiency TCR beta sequences. CVID subjects showed higher TCRbeta clonality than healthy controls. Compared with controls, CVID subjects had fewer shared TCRbeta clones.

A note on this clone: The antigen is unknown. The CDR3 end lies 3 residues beyond the end of the read and is filled in from the germline J gene.

Method: immunoSEQ multiplex PCR; TCRdb's copy keeps in-frame clones and lacks some. Observed in the sample are some 40,000 clones, none of them singletons. Germline lookup yields CDR1 LNHDA and CDR2 SQIVND (reference sequence). CDR3 length: 16 amino acids. Trimming at V came to 5 bases and at J to 5 bases, leaving 10 bases not matched to a gene. Sequencing was carried out using peripheral blood mononuclear cells. The chain links TRBV19 to TRBJ2-5; 11 positions agree with TRBD2. The sequence came from a person aged 18 to 75 in good health. The sequenced CDR3 bases are TGTGCCAGTAGTTTTGGACTAGCGGGCCCAAGCGAGACC. Amino acids: CASSFGLAGPSET. The whole CDR3 is CASSFGLAGPSETQYF.